This T cell receptor beta chain originates from a study of blood T cell repertoires in COVID-19. Study-level background: Whether acute or convalescent, the COVID-19 samples came from the United States, Italy and Spain.

Authors' methods: Amplification from reference gene primers served as the basis for estimated nucleated cell counts. Here immunoSEQ multiplex PCR was the method, and the copy in TCRdb shows in-frame clones only, minus some. Clonal size and the V and J genes are those of that table, whereas D and trimming came from the DNA. In the table there are about 410,000 clones, about 92% of which are singletons. V lost 8 bases, J lost 0 bases, and 13 bases lay in between. This CDR3 is 13 amino acids long. Germline V gives CDR1 GTSNPN, CDR2 SVGIG (reference sequence). This receptor was obtained from a man younger than 35 who had recovered from COVID-19. V gene TRBV30 combines with J gene TRBJ1-1, with a possible D match to TRBD1 (5 bases). The sample comprised PBMCs or T cells enriched from blood (not recorded which). CDR3 in DNA: TGTGCCGGGACCCCAGGGTTGAACACTGAAGCTTTCTTT. Encoded protein: CAGTPGLNTEAFF. The full variable domain, in which reference TRBV30 and TRBJ1-1 provide the parts outside the CDR3, is SQTIHQWPATLVQPVGSPLSLECTVEGTSNPNLYWYRQAAGRGLQLLFYSVGIGQISSEVPQNLSASRPQDRQFILSSKKLLLSDSGFYLCAGTPGLNTEAFFGQGTRLTVV.